Sequencing of this T cell receptor (beta chain) was carried out in a study of cytomegalovirus exposure and HLA in healthy donors. Findings of the study overall: Data from an earlier analysis indicated that most TCR beta V segments were productive either about 87% or about 30% of the time. Cytomegalovirus status was reportedly diagnosed by the classifier with high sensitivity and specificity. There were some public TCRs occurring in many donors, but most TCR sequences were rare.

The PCR made use of 60 Vbeta and 13 Jbeta primers. Profiled with immunoSEQ multiplex PCR; TCRdb holds only in-frame clones, not every one. The profile shows some 98,000 clones, more than 60% of them singletons. This clone has just a few counts. Its specificity is unknown. The sequenced sample was PBMCs. This receptor was obtained from a man between 50 and 59 years old in good health and CMV-seronegative.

CDR3 residues: CASSDQTDYTGELFF. The CDR3 bases are TGCGCCAGCAGCGATCAGACAGATTACACCGGGGAGCTGTTTTTT. V and J are TRBV10-1 and TRBJ2-2; D perhaps matches TRBD1 (5 bases). This CDR3 has 15 amino acids. In germline, CDR1 is WNHNN, CDR2 SYGVQD (reference sequence). Between the trimmed V and J ends, which lost 6 bases and 3 bases, there was a span of 14 bases.